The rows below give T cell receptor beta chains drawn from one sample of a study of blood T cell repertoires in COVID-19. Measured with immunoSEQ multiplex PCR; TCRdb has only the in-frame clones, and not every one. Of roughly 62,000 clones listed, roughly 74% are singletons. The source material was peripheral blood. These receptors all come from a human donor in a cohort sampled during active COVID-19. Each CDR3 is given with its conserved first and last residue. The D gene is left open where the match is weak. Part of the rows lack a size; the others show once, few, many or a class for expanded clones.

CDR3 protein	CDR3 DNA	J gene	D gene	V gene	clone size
CASSPPGGGDLRNEQFF	TGTGCCAGCTCACCACCGGGCGGGGGAGACCTCCGGAATGAGCAGTTCTTC	TRBJ2-1	TRBD2	TRBV18	-
CASKRQGEQYF	TGTGCCAGCAAACGACAGGGGGAGCAGTACTTC	TRBJ2-7	TRBD1	TRBV6-6	few
CASSDRLAREWNEQFF	TGTGCCAGCTCAGACCGACTAGCGCGAGAGTGGAATGAGCAGTTCTTC	TRBJ2-1	TRBD2	TRBV18	-
CASSPWTGSGGELFF	TGTGCCAGTAGTCCGTGGACAGGGTCGGGCGGGGAGCTGTTTTTT	TRBJ2-2	TRBD1	TRBV19	-
CASSSGAGSTDTQYF	TGCGCCAGCAGCTCTGGCGCGGGAAGCACAGATACGCAGTATTTT	TRBJ2-3	-	TRBV5-1	-
CASSFTRSSYNEQFF	TGCGCCAGCAGCTTTACTAGGAGCTCCTACAATGAGCAGTTCTTC	TRBJ2-1	-	TRBV5-1	-
CASSLTGGAQPQHF	TGTGCCAGCAGTTTAACAGGGGGCGCTCAGCCCCAGCATTTT	TRBJ1-5	TRBD1	TRBV2	few
CASSFIRTGELFF	TGTGCCAGCAGTTTTATTCGCACCGGGGAGCTGTTTTTT	TRBJ2-2	-	TRBV12-3/TRBV12-4	few
CASSPGGAVTEAFF	TGTGCCAGCTCACCCGGGGGGGCTGTCACTGAAGCTTTCTTT	TRBJ1-1	-	TRBV18	once
CASSVGGLNEQFF	TGTGCCAGCAGCGTAGGAGGGTTAAATGAGCAGTTCTTC	TRBJ2-1	-	TRBV9	-
CASSDRIANEKLFF	TGTGCCAGCAGTGACAGGATAGCTAATGAAAAACTGTTTTTT	TRBJ1-4	-	TRBV2	-
CASSFQVFSEQFF	TGTGCCAGCAGTTTTCAGGTATTTTCGGAGCAGTTCTTC	TRBJ2-1	-	TRBV27	-
CASSQTSGANVLTF	TGTGCCAGCAGTCAAACTTCTGGGGCCAACGTCCTGACTTTC	TRBJ2-6	-	TRBV5-4	once
CSASRGSSYNEQFF	TGCAGTGCTAGTCGGGGGAGTTCCTACAATGAGCAGTTCTTC	TRBJ2-1	-	TRBV20-1	-